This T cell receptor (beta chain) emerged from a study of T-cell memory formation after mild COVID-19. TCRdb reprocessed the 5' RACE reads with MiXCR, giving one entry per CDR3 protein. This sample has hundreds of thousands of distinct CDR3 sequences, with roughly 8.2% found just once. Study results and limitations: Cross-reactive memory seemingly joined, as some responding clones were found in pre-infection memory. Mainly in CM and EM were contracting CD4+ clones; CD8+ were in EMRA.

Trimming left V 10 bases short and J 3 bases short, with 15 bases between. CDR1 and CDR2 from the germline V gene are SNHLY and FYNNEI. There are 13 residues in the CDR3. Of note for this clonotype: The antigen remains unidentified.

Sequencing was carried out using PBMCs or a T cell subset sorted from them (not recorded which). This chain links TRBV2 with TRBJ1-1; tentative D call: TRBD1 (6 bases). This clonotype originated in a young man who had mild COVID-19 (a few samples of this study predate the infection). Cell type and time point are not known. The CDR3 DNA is TGTGCCACCGAGGGGGAGAGGGACACTGAAGCTTTCTTT. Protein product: CATEGERDTEAFF.